One and the same sample provided the 21 T cell receptor beta chains below, sequenced in a study of OX40 agonist ivuxolimab in advanced cancers. The method was immunoSEQ multiplex PCR; TCRdb's version includes in-frame clones alone and lacks a portion of them. The sample contains tens of thousands of clones, 92% of which appear only once. The material was CD4+ or CD8+ T cells sorted from blood, obtained in a trial of the OX40 agonist ivuxolimab. These receptors were collected from an adult with an advanced solid tumor such as melanoma, head and neck, liver or kidney cancer.

The chain carries TRBV2 and TRBJ2-3; D is uncertain. Looked up from germline, CDR1 is SNHLY and CDR2 is FYNNEI. V lost 1 base and J 8 bases, leaving 10 bases between the germline ends. The CDR3 covers 13 residues. The DNA for the CDR3 is TGTGCCAGCAGTGAAGAAAAAAGCAGTACGCAGTATTTT. Translation: CASSEEKSSTQYF.

The genes are TRBV5-4 and TRBJ2-7; D is unclear. The length of the CDR3 is 14 residues. Between the trimmed V and J ends, which lost 3 bases and 0 bases, there was a span of 10 bases. Per the germline V gene, CDR1 is SGHNT and CDR2 is YYREEE (reference sequence). CDR3 DNA sequence: TGTGCCAGCAGCTCTTACTTCAGCTCCTACGAGCAGTACTTC. Protein sequence: CASSSYFSSYEQYF.

The V call is TRBV7-6, the J call TRBJ2-6; D perhaps matches TRBD1 (5 bases). Germline V gene lookup returns CDR1 SGHVS and CDR2 FNYEAQ. This CDR3 has 16 residues. Trimming took off 2 bases at V and 4 bases at J, with 12 bases between the two ends. CDR3 DNA sequence: TGTGCCAGCAGCTTATCTCCAGGGAACGGGGCCAACGTCCTGACTTTC. Encoded protein: CASSLSPGNGANVLTF. The full variable domain, in which reference TRBV7-6 and TRBJ2-6 provide the parts outside the CDR3, is GAGVSQSPRYKVTKRGQDVALRCDPISGHVSLYWYRQALGQGPEFLTYFNYEAQQDKSGLPNDRFSAERPEGSISTLTIQRTEQRDSAMYRCASSLSPGNGANVLTFGAGSRLTVL.

This clone was detected only a few times. The rearrangement joins TRBV9 to TRBJ2-1, with 7 bases lining up with TRBD2. The germline V gene has CDR1 SGDLS and CDR2 YYNGEE. Trimming removed 10 bases from V and 7 bases from J; junction bases left unmatched: 14. This CDR3 has 14 amino acids. The CDR3 loop reads CASSLREAPNEQFF. In nucleotides, the CDR3 is TGTGCCTCGTCCCTACGGGAGGCCCCGAATGAGCAGTTCTTC.

V gene TRBV7-6 combines with J gene TRBJ2-4, with no clear D. The CDR3 loop spans 15 amino acids. CDR1 and CDR2 from the germline V gene are SGHVS and FNYEAQ. V was trimmed by 3 bases and J by 1 base, leaving 10 bases between them. CDR3: CASSFSPGAKNIQYF. In nucleotides, the CDR3 is TGTGCCAGCAGCTTCAGCCCTGGGGCCAAAAACATTCAGTACTTC.

This chain uses TRBV18 with TRBJ2-7, with 8 bases lining up with TRBD1. This CDR3 region has 14 residues. The J segment lost 6 bases and the V segment lost 2 bases, leaving 6 bases of the junction unmatched. The germline V gene encodes CDR1 KGHSH and CDR2 LQKENI. The CDR3 DNA follows: TGTGCCAGCTCACCAGCCGACAGGGGTCCCGAGCAGTACTTC. This gives the protein CASSPADRGPEQYF.

On this clone: The DNA is omitted, as the CDR3 cannot be located on it reliably, and the CDR3 follows TCRdb's listing. Other DNA sequences within the sample encode an identical CDR3. The chain joins TRBV12-2 to TRBJ2-4; whether TRBD1, the table's D call, matches the DNA was not checked. TRBV12-2 is tagged as a pseudogene. The CDR3 is 15 residues long, counting both termini. The CDR3 is CASRFGQGAKNIQYF.

The chain has TRBV5-6 and TRBJ2-7; D gene uncertain. The CDR3 extends over 12 amino acids. Per the germline V gene, CDR1 is SGHDT and CDR2 is YYEEEE. With 0 bases removed from V and 6 bases from J, the gap between germline ends came to 7 bases. In DNA, the CDR3 is TGTGCCAGCAGCTTGGACAAACTCGAGCAGTACTTC. Amino acids: CASSLDKLEQYF. Full variable domain (missing parts from reference TRBV5-6 and TRBJ2-7): DAGVTQSPTHLIKTRGQQVTLRCSPKSGHDTVSWYQQALGQGPQFIFQYYEEEERQRGNFPDRFSGHQFPNYSSELNVNALLLGDSALYLCASSLDKLEQYFGPGTRLTVT.

This clone appeared once. The chain combines TRBV19 with TRBJ1-1; TRBD1 agrees at 8 bases. This CDR3 has 14 amino acids. V gave up 6 bases and J gave up 3 bases; unmatched junction bases: 6. Germline V lookup: CDR1 LNHDA, CDR2 SQIVND (reference sequence). This CDR3 reads CASSLTGAYTEAFF. CDR3 coding DNA: TGTGCCAGTAGCCTGACAGGGGCGTACACTGAAGCTTTCTTT.

The gene calls are TRBV19 and TRBJ2-1; 9 bases agree with TRBD1. Germline loops: CDR1 LNHDA, CDR2 SQIVND (reference sequence). This CDR3 is 14 amino acids long. V was clipped by 10 bases and J by 8 bases; unmatched bases: 12. This CDR3 reads CATGRDRAVHEQFF. DNA of the CDR3: TGTGCCACCGGACGGGACAGGGCCGTCCATGAGCAGTTCTTC.

This clone has more than one count but fewer than ten. The chain links TRBV2 to TRBJ1-2, with no clear D. The germline gives CDR1 SNHLY, CDR2 FYNNEI. V was trimmed by 6 bases and J by 5 bases, leaving 13 bases between them. The CDR3 is made up of 13 amino acids. The CDR3 is CASRRMGVYGYTF. The CDR3 coding sequence is TGTGCCAGCAGACGGATGGGAGTTTATGGCTACACCTTC.

A note on this clone: The same CDR3 arises from other DNA sequences in this sample as well. The chain recombines TRBV21-1 with TRBJ2-6. TRBV21-1 is termed a pseudogene. The CDR3 length is 18 residues. The CDR3 spells CASSNRFGPNSGANVLTF. CDR3 nucleotide sequence: TGTGCCAGCAGCAATCGGTTTGGACCCAACTCTGGGGCCAACGTCCTGACTTTC.

This chain connects TRBV6-1 to TRBJ2-7; the D call may be TRBD1 or TRBD2 (6 bases each). The CDR3 has 16 amino acids. CDR1 is MNHNS, CDR2 SASEGT, per germline. Trimming left V 4 bases short and J 0 bases short, with 16 bases between. The CDR3 here is CASSVAGHPFSYEQYF. In nucleotides, the CDR3 is TGTGCCAGCAGTGTGGCGGGACACCCTTTCTCCTACGAGCAGTACTTC.

This chain joins TRBV6-1 and TRBJ1-2, with D possibly matching TRBD1 (6 bases). Germline V lookup: CDR1 MNHNS, CDR2 SASEGT. Trimming took off 1 base at V and 4 bases at J, with 19 bases between the two ends. There are 17 residues in the CDR3. The CDR3 loop reads CASSEGAVPRGLYGYTF. In nucleotides, the CDR3 is TGTGCCAGCAGTGAAGGTGCTGTGCCCCGGGGGCTCTATGGCTACACCTTC.

This clone was picked up one time. The gene calls are TRBV6-1 and TRBJ2-6; no reliable D call. This CDR3 region has 15 residues. Trimming cost V 1 base and J 1 base, with 5 bases left between them. The V gene's germline CDR1 is MNHNS and CDR2 SASEGT. CDR3 sequence reads: CASSEEASGANVLTF. CDR3 coding DNA: TGTGCCAGCAGTGAAGAGGCATCTGGGGCCAACGTCCTGACTTTC.

This clone was seen only once. V gene TRBV7-8 combines with J gene TRBJ1-5; perhaps TRBD1 as D (6 bases). The CDR3 loop spans 16 amino acids. Germline V CDR1 and CDR2: SGHVS, FQNEAQ. Trimming shortened V by 4 bases and J by 0 bases, and 13 bases separated the two germline ends. CDR3 bases: TGTGCCAGCAGCTCAGGACAGTTAAATAGCAATCAGCCCCAGCATTTT. As protein: CASSSGQLNSNQPQHF. Variable domain in full (rest from reference TRBV7-8 and TRBJ1-5): GAGVSQSPRYKVAKRGQDVALRCDPISGHVSLFWYQQALGQGPEFLTYFQNEAQLDKSGLPSDRFFAERPEGSVSTLKIQRTQQEDSAVYLCASSSGQLNSNQPQHFGDGTRLSIL.

V is TRBV27 and J is TRBJ2-5; D is possibly TRBD2 (7 bases). Germline V gene data show CDR1 as MNHEY and CDR2 as SMNVEV (reference sequence). The V gene lost 1 base and the J gene lost 5 bases, with 14 bases spanning the gap. The CDR3 is 15 residues long. Here the CDR3 reads CASSLWGGGQETQYF. DNA of the CDR3: TGTGCCAGCAGTTTATGGGGGGGAGGACAGGAGACCCAGTACTTC.

J is TRBJ1-5 and V is TRBV10-3; D uncertain. Deletions cut 3 bases from V and 2 bases from J, with 11 bases between. CDR3 size: 15 residues. The germline V gene has CDR1 ENHRY and CDR2 SYGVKD. The CDR3 DNA reads TGTGCCATCAGTGACACCGGGAGCCGCAATCAGCCCCAGCATTTT. Encoded protein: CAISDTGSRNQPQHF.

This chain joins TRBV2 and TRBJ2-2; TRBD2 is a possible D gene (6 bases). Germline V CDR1 and CDR2: SNHLY, FYNNEI. The CDR3 sequence is 15 residues long. Trimming removed 6 bases at V and 1 base at J, with 12 bases between. The CDR3 sequence: CASREGLQNTGELFF. The CDR3 bases are TGTGCCAGCAGGGAGGGACTTCAGAACACCGGGGAGCTGTTTTTT. The whole variable domain, filled in from reference TRBV2 and TRBJ2-2, reads EPEVTQTPSHQVTQMGQEVILRCVPISNHLYFYWYRQILGQKVEFLVSFYNNEISEKSEIFDDQFSVERPDGSNFTLKIRSTKLEDSAMYFCASREGLQNTGELFFGEGSRLTVL.

The CDR3 spells CASRLGLGLDNEQFF. CDR3 DNA sequence: TGTGCCAGCAGACTAGGATTGGGCCTCGACAATGAGCAGTTCTTC. The chain couples TRBV2 to TRBJ2-1, with D maybe TRBD2 (5 bases). CDR1 SNHLY and CDR2 FYNNEI come from the germline V gene. The CDR3 is 15 residues long. V was clipped by 6 bases and J by 5 bases, with 17 bases between them.

Here the CDR3 DNA reads TGTGCCAGCAGTTTATCTCCCCGATGGGATGAAGCTTTCTTT. This sequence encodes CASSLSPRWDEAFF. The chain links TRBV28 to TRBJ1-1; no clear D. Trimming took off 1 base at V and 7 bases at J, with 13 bases between the two ends. The V gene's germline CDR1 is MDHEN and CDR2 SYDVKM. CDR3 size: 14 residues.